A single sample gave rise to the 3 T cell receptor beta chains below, sequenced in a study of T-cell reconstitution after alpha-beta-depleted transplantation in children. It was with unique molecular identifiers that the TCRbeta library was prepared. TCRdb ran MiXCR on the PCR reads and lists one entry per CDR3 protein. In the table there are approximately 340,000 distinct CDR3 sequences, under 13% of which are singletons. The input for sequencing was PBMCs from the stem cell graft donor, taken from the stem cell graft. All receptors come from a human donor who donated a stem cell graft to a child with acute lymphoblastic leukemia.

This clonotype was seen a handful of times. The chain carries TRBV20-1 and TRBJ2-7; D might be TRBD2 (5 bases). CDR1 and CDR2 (germline): DFQATT, SNEGSKA (reference sequence). The CDR3 extends over 12 amino acids. Trimming took off 5 bases at V and 2 bases at J, with 10 bases between the two ends. Written as DNA, the CDR3 is TGCAGTGCTGCGGACTTGCCCTACGAGCAGTACTTC. Translated: CSAADLPYEQYF.

This rearrangement joins TRBV10-3 to TRBJ1-3; D remains unclear. V lost 5 bases and J 0 bases, leaving 2 bases between the germline ends. CDR3 size: 12 residues. Germline-derived CDR1 and CDR2 are ENHRY and SYGVKD. CDR3 residues: CAISNSGNTIYF. The CDR3 DNA sequence: TGTGCCATCAGTAACTCTGGAAACACCATATATTTT.

This clonotype was detected a few times. The chain links TRBV19 to TRBJ1-5; TRBD1 agrees at 8 bases. The CDR3 covers 13 residues. Germline CDR1 reads LNHDA; CDR2 reads SQIVND (reference sequence). J was trimmed by 7 bases and V by 7 bases; bases with no gene match: 6. CDR3: CASTGQGSQPQHF. In nucleotides, the CDR3 is TGTGCCAGTACCGGACAGGGAAGCCAGCCCCAGCATTTT.